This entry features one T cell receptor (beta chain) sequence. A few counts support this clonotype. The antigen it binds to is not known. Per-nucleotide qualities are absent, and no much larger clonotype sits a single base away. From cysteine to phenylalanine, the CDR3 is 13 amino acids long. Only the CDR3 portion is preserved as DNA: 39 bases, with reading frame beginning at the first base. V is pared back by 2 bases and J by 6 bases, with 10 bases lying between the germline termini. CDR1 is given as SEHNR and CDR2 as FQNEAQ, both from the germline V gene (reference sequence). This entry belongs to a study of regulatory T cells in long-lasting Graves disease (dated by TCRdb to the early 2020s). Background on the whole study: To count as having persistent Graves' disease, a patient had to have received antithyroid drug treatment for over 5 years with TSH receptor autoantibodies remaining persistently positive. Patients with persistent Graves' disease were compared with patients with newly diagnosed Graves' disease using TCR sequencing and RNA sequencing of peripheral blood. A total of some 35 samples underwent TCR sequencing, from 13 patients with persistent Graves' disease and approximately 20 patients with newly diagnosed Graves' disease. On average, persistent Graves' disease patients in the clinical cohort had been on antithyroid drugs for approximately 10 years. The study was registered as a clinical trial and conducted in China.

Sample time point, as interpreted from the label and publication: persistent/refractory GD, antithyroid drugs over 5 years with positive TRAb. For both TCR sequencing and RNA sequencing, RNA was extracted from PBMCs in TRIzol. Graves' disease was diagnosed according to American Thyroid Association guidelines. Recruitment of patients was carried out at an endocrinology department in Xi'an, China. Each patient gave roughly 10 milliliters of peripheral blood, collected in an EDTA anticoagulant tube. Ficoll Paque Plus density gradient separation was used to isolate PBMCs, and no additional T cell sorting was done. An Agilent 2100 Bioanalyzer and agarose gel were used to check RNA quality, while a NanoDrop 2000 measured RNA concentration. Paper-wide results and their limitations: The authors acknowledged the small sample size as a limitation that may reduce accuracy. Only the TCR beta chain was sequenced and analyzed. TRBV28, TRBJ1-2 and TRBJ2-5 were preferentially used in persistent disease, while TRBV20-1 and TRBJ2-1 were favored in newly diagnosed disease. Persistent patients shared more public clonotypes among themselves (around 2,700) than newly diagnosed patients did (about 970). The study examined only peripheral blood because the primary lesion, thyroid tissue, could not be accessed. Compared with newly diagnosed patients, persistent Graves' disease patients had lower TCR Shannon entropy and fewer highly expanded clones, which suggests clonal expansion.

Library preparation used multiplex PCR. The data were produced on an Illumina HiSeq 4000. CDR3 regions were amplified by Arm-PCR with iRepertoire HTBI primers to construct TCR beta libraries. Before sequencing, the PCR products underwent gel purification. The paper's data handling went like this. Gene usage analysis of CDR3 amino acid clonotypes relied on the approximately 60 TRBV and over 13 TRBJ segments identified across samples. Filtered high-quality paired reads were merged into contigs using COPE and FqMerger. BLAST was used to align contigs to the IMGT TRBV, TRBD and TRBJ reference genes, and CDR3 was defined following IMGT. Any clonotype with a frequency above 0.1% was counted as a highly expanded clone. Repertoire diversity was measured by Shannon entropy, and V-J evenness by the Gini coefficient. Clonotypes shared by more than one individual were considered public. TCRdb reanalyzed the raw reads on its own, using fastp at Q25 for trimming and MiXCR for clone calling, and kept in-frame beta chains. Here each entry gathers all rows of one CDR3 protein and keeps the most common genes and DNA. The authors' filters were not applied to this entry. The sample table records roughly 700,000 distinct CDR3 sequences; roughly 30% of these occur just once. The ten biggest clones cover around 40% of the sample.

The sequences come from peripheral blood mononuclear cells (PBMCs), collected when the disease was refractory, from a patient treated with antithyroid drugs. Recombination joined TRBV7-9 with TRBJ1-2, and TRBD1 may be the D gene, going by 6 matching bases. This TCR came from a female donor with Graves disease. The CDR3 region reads CASSLTAGDGYTF. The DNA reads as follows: TGTGCCAGCAGCTTAACCGCAGGGGATGGCTACACCTTC.